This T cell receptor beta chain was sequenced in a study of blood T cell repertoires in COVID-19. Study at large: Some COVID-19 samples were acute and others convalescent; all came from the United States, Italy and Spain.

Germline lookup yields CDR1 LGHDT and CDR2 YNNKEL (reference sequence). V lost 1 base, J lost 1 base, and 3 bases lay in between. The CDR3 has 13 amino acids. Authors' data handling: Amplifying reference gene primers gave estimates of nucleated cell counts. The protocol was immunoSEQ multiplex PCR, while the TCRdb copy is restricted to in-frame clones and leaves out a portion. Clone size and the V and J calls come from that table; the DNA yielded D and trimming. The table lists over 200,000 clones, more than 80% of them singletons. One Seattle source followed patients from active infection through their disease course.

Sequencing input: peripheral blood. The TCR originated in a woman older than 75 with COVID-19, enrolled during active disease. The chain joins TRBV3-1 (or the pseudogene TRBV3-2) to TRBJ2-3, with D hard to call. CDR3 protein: CASSQGGTDTQYF. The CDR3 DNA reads TGTGCCAGCAGCCAAGGAGGCACAGATACGCAGTATTTT.